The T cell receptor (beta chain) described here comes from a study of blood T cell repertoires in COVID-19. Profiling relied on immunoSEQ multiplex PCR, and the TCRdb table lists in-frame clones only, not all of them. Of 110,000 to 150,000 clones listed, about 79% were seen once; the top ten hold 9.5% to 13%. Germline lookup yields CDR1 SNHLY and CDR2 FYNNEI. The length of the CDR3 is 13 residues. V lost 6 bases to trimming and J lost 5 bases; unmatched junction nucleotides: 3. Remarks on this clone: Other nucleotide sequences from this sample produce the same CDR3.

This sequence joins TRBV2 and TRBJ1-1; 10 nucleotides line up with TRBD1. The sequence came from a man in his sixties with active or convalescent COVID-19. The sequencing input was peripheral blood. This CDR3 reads CASRGQGGTEAFF. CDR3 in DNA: TGTGCCAGCAGAGGACAGGGGGGAACTGAAGCTTTCTTT.